Given below is one TCR beta chain in context. The data were produced by immunoSEQ multiplex PCR, yet TCRdb's version contains in-frame clones alone and is incomplete. The table includes approximately 33,000 clones, roughly nine tenths detected once. The entry originates in a study of OX40 agonist ivuxolimab in advanced cancers. V was pared by 5 bases and J by 7 bases, with 14 bases of the junction left unmatched. The germline gives CDR1 SGHNT, CDR2 YENEEA. This CDR3 comprises 17 residues. The V call is TRBV11-3, the J call TRBJ2-1; 10 bases are a match to TRBD2. The sequencing used CD4+ or CD8+ T cells sorted from blood, collected in a trial of the OX40 agonist ivuxolimab. This TCR was sampled from an adult with an advanced solid tumor such as melanoma, head and neck, liver or kidney cancer. This CDR3 is CASSKGSGRAKRNEQFF. In nucleotides, the CDR3 is TGTGCCAGCAGCAAAGGGAGCGGGAGGGCCAAACGGAATGAGCAGTTCTTC.